This entry lists 11 T cell receptor beta chains sequenced from one sample in a study of glioma-infiltrating T cells. Using RNA template, CDR3s of TCR alpha and beta were amplified with iRepertoire arm-PCR. TCRdb independently ran MiXCR on the multiplex PCR reads; one entry per CDR3 protein. The sample shows about 380,000 distinct CDR3 sequences, 41% of them seen only once. Sequenced material: glioma tissue, nonneoplastic brain tissue, or PBMCs (not recorded which). Every receptor here comes from a human donor with low-grade glioma or glioblastoma, undergoing nonglioma brain surgery, or in good health (not recorded which).

In this sample, this clonotype turned up many times. The chain couples TRBV7-2 to TRBJ2-7; 9 nucleotides match TRBD2. The CDR3 has 17 amino acids. V trimming: 4 bases; J trimming: 6 bases; junction bases outside the gene matches: 16. Germline V gene sequence: CDR1 SGHTA, CDR2 FQGNSA. The DNA of the CDR3 is TGTGCCAGCAGCTCTGAGATGGGGGCGGGAGGGCCAATCGAGCAGTACTTC. Translation: CASSSEMGAGGPIEQYF.

This clonotype appeared many times. The V gene is TRBV28, the J gene TRBJ1-5, with TRBD1 matching 7 bases. Germline V gene sequence: CDR1 MDHEN, CDR2 SYDVKM. CDR3 size: 15 residues. The V segment lost 5 bases and the J segment 0 bases; nucleotides outside the gene matches: 4. The CDR3 region has the DNA TGTGCCAGCAGTCGACAGGGAGATAGCAATCAGCCCCAGCATTTT. Protein sequence: CASSRQGDSNQPQHF.

This clonotype was seen ten or more times. The V and J genes are TRBV6-2 or TRBV6-3 and TRBJ2-5; D remains unclear. This CDR3 spans 14 amino acids. V dropped 6 bases and J dropped 0 bases, with 11 bases sitting between them. CDR1 is MNHEY, CDR2 SVGEGT, per germline. The CDR3 DNA is TGTGCCAGCAGGACGTCCCTGTACCAAGAGACCCAGTACTTC. As protein: CASRTSLYQETQYF.

This clonotype was seen a single time. The chain employs TRBV28 and TRBJ1-2; TRBD1 agrees at 7 bases. This CDR3 contains 17 residues. Germline V CDR1 and CDR2: MDHEN, SYDVKM. The junction had 22 bases not matched to a gene; V was cut back by 8 bases and J by 7 bases. CDR3 DNA: TGTGCCAGCTTTGACAGGGTAGGGGGTCGGAGCAAGGGTGGCTACACCTTC. Translating gives CASFDRVGGRSKGGYTF.

This chain connects TRBV4-3 to TRBJ2-3; D may be TRBD2 (5 bases). Trimming left V 2 bases short and J 2 bases short, with 11 bases between. CDR1 LGHNA and CDR2 YSLEER come from the germline V gene. This CDR3 contains 15 residues. Here the CDR3 DNA reads TGCGCCAGCAGCCAACGCCCCGGACTCACAGATACGCAGTATTTT. Translated: CASSQRPGLTDTQYF.

Many counts were recorded for this clonotype. This rearrangement joins TRBV7-2 to TRBJ2-3; D unclear. Trimming shortened V by 0 bases and J by 3 bases, and 4 bases separated the two germline ends. The CDR3 contains 13 residues. Germline lookup yields CDR1 SGHTA and CDR2 FQGNSA. CDR3 in amino acids: CASSLARTDTQYF. The CDR3, as DNA: TGTGCCAGCAGCTTAGCGCGGACAGATACGCAGTATTTT.

Comment on this clonotype: Since a much larger clone is just one base distant, this may be a read error. The rearrangement links TRBV12-3 or TRBV12-4 to TRBJ2-1, with a weak D call TRBD1 (5 bases). The DNA end is a closer match to TRBJ2-5, so the J assignment may be wrong. CDR3 length equals 14 residues. The CDR3 loop reads CASSGKGYQETQYF. CDR3 sequence (DNA): TGTGCCAGCAGTGGCAAGGGGTACCAAGAGACCCAGTACTTC.

The V call is TRBV4-2, the J call TRBJ2-1; 8 bases align to TRBD2. This CDR3 has 16 amino acids. J was trimmed by 2 bases and V by 4 bases; bases with no gene match: 7. Germline values: CDR1 LGHNA, CDR2 YNFKEQ. The CDR3 loop reads CASSPKRERTYNEQFF. The CDR3 DNA follows: TGTGCCAGCAGCCCCAAGCGGGAGAGGACCTACAATGAGCAGTTCTTC.

The chain combines TRBV24-1 with TRBJ2-7; 9 bases align to TRBD1. The germline CDR1 and CDR2 sequences are KGHDR and SFDVKD. With V trimmed by 2 bases and J by 2 bases, 15 bases remained unmatched. The CDR3 loop spans 19 amino acids. The CDR3 DNA is TGTGCCACCAGTGATTCCAGACGGTGGGGACAGGGAAGAACCTACGAGCAGTACTTC. Protein product: CATSDSRRWGQGRTYEQYF.

This clonotype was counted between two and nine times. The chain links TRBV4-2 to TRBJ1-4; D ambiguous. Trimming left V 4 bases short and J 3 bases short, with 15 bases between. The CDR3 is made up of 16 amino acids. Germline V gene sequence: CDR1 LGHNA, CDR2 YNFKEQ. This chain's CDR3 is CASSPQGWSPNEKLFF. CDR3 in DNA: TGTGCCAGCAGCCCCCAAGGGTGGTCACCTAATGAAAAACTGTTTTTT.

The chain uses TRBV10-3 and TRBJ1-2, with 7 positions matching TRBD1. The CDR3 is made up of 13 amino acids. CDR1 and CDR2 from the germline V gene are ENHRY and SYGVKD. V shed 6 bases, J shed 8 bases, and the junction held 9 bases outside the gene matches. The CDR3: CAIRAGTAWGYTF. As DNA, the CDR3 is TGTGCCATCAGGGCCGGGACAGCTTGGGGCTACACCTTC.